A single sample is the source of the 13 T cell receptor beta chains below, sequenced in a study of OX40 agonist ivuxolimab in advanced cancers. Profiling relied on immunoSEQ multiplex PCR, and the TCRdb table lists in-frame clones only, not all of them. The sample lists around 63,000 clones; roughly 90% were seen once. The sequencing used CD4+ or CD8+ T cells sorted from blood, collected in a trial of the OX40 agonist ivuxolimab. These TCRs come from an adult with an advanced solid tumor such as melanoma, head and neck, liver or kidney cancer.

The chain recombines TRBV19 with TRBJ1-1, with 8 bases fitting TRBD1. Per the germline V gene, CDR1 is LNHDA and CDR2 is SQIVND (reference sequence). The V and J ends lost 6 bases and 3 bases, in that order; junction bases with no gene match: 3. The CDR3 extends over 13 amino acids. CDR3 loop: CASSRDRYTEAFF. The DNA for the CDR3 is TGTGCCAGTAGCCGGGACAGGTACACTGAAGCTTTCTTT.

This sequence joins TRBV30 and TRBJ2-7, with D possibly TRBD1 on 7 matching bases. Deletions cut 6 bases from V and 4 bases from J, with 16 bases between. The germline V gene has CDR1 GTSNPN and CDR2 SVGIG (reference sequence). The CDR3 has 13 amino acids. CDR3 bases: TGTGCCTGCCACAGGGGAGGAAGGTACGAGCAGTACTTC. Protein: CACHRGGRYEQYF.

V and J are TRBV6-5 and TRBJ1-5; no firm D call. CDR3 length: 14 residues. The germline V gene encodes CDR1 MNHEY and CDR2 SVGAGI. Trimming cost V 5 bases and J 3 bases, with 11 bases left between them. The CDR3 sequence is CASSQGLINQPQHF. CDR3 sequence (DNA): TGTGCCAGCAGTCAAGGACTGATCAATCAGCCCCAGCATTTT.

This rearrangement joins TRBV5-1 to TRBJ2-5; D remains unclear. Germline lookup yields CDR1 SGHRS and CDR2 YFSETQ. This CDR3 spans 15 amino acids. V was trimmed by 0 bases and J by 4 bases, leaving 13 bases between them. The CDR3 DNA reads TGCGCCAGCAGCTTGGCCGAAGGGCCCAGAGAGACCCAGTACTTC. As protein: CASSLAEGPRETQYF.

This CDR3 is CAIRTGETQYF. The CDR3 DNA reads as TGTGCCATCAGGACAGGGGAGACCCAGTACTTC. The genes are TRBV10-3 and TRBJ2-5; 7 nucleotides align to TRBD1. This CDR3 is built from 11 residues. The trim removed 6 bases at V and 5 bases at J, leaving 0 bases unmatched. The germline V gene has CDR1 ENHRY and CDR2 SYGVKD.

The chain combines TRBV7-2 with TRBJ2-5, with D perhaps matching TRBD2 (6 bases). The V gene's germline CDR1 is SGHTA and CDR2 FQGNSA. The CDR3 consists of 15 residues. V lost 5 bases to trimming and J lost 5 bases, with 18 bases between them. The CDR3 loop is CASSPTTSRMETQYF. CDR3 bases: TGTGCCAGCAGCCCCACGACTAGTAGGATGGAGACCCAGTACTTC.

This chain links TRBV19 with TRBJ2-2, with a weak D call TRBD2 (6 bases). The CDR3 is made up of 17 amino acids. Between the trimmed V and J ends, which lost 5 bases and 6 bases, there was a span of 22 bases. Germline V gene sequence: CDR1 LNHDA, CDR2 SQIVND (reference sequence). The CDR3 loop is CASSGFTSIQVSGELFF. Here the CDR3 DNA reads TGTGCCAGTAGTGGATTCACTAGCATTCAGGTTTCCGGGGAGCTGTTTTTT.

CDR3 in DNA: TGTGCCTGGAGTGTACTATATAACACTGAAGCTTTCTTT. As protein: CAWSVLYNTEAFF. This chain connects TRBV30 to TRBJ1-1; unclear D gene. There are 13 residues in the CDR3. The V end was cut by 0 bases, the J end by 2 bases, with 7 bases between. Germline V lookup: CDR1 GTSNPN, CDR2 SVGIG (reference sequence).

The rearrangement joins TRBV5-1 to TRBJ1-3; possible D gene TRBD1, 5 bases. The CDR3 consists of 13 residues. Germline V lookup: CDR1 SGHRS, CDR2 YFSETQ. With 6 bases removed from V and 8 bases from J, the gap between germline ends came to 15 bases. The CDR3 DNA sequence: TGCGCCAGCACCCAGGGCCCGCGGGACACCATATATTTT. Translated, it gives CASTQGPRDTIYF.

The genes are TRBV14 and TRBJ2-2, with no clear D. CDR1 SGHDN and CDR2 FVKESK come from the germline V gene. V gave up 4 bases and J gave up 0 bases, with 9 bases separating them. This CDR3 is built from 15 residues. The CDR3 DNA reads as TGTGCCAGCAGCCCCCCCGGTCCGAACACCGGGGAGCTGTTTTTT. Translating gives CASSPPGPNTGELFF.

The rearrangement links TRBV10-3 to TRBJ1-6; 7 bases map to TRBD1. This CDR3 contains 15 residues. Losses at the gene ends were 7 bases for V and 0 bases for J; bases not matched to a gene: 3. Germline V gene data show CDR1 as ENHRY and CDR2 as SYGVKD. This CDR3 is CAINAGGSYNSPLHF. CDR3 DNA sequence: TGTGCCATCAACGCAGGGGGCTCCTATAATTCACCCCTCCACTTT.

This chain links TRBV7-8 with TRBJ2-1; no reliable D call. This CDR3 is built from 12 residues. Per the germline V gene, CDR1 is SGHVS and CDR2 is FQNEAQ. The V and J ends lost 3 bases and 12 bases respectively, with 12 bases between them. CDR3 amino acids: CASSLGGPGQFF. CDR3 DNA sequence: TGTGCCAGCAGCTTGGGCGGACCGGGGCAGTTCTTC.

This clone appeared once. V usage is TRBV10-3 and J usage is TRBJ2-2; D possibly uses TRBD1 or TRBD2 (7 bases each). The CDR3 loop spans 16 amino acids. CDR1 ENHRY and CDR2 SYGVKD come from the germline V gene. V was trimmed by 3 bases and J by 5 bases, leaving 16 bases between them. The CDR3 sequence is CAISDRRGGLTGELFF. For the CDR3, the DNA is TGTGCCATCAGTGACCGCAGGGGGGGTTTAACCGGGGAGCTGTTTTTT.